A selection of T cell receptor beta chains follows, all from one sample in a study of siplizumab effects on memory and regulatory T cells. TCRdb's table, derived via immunoSEQ multiplex PCR, lists solely in-frame clones and lacks some. The table has approximately 52,000 clones, 95% to 97% seen once. Sequenced material: naive CD4+ T cells sorted from blood. Receptors were obtained from a human donor in good health. Both conserved end residues are part of each CDR3. The order of the fields is J gene, clone size, D gene, V gene, CDR3 DNA, CDR3 protein. The D gene is left open where the match is weak. A clone size is listed for some rows: how often the clone was seen (once, few, many), or a class if it is expanded.

>TRBJ2-3|.|TRBD1|TRBV7-9
TGTGCCAGCAGCTTATCTTATATTGGACAGGGGGGCACAGATACGCAGTATTTT
CASSLSYIGQGGTDTQYF
>TRBJ2-3|.|.|TRBV7-3
TGTGCCAGCAGCTTAATCCCGGGAAGGGTAGATACGCAGTATTTT
CASSLIPGRVDTQYF
>TRBJ2-6|.|TRBD1|TRBV30
TGTGCCTGGGACGGGACAGCTGGGGCCAACGTCCTGACTTTC
CAWDGTAGANVLTF
>TRBJ2-2|.|.|TRBV6-7
TGTGCCAGCACCATTCCCGCGAACACCGGGGAGCTGTTTTTT
CASTIPANTGELFF
>TRBJ2-7|.|TRBD2|TRBV5-1
TGCGCCAGCAGCTTGGAGGGCGGGAGGCCCTCCTACGAGCAGTACTTC
CASSLEGGRPSYEQYF
>TRBJ2-1|.|.|TRBV29-1
TGCAGCGTTGAAAGGGGGACCGCCTACAATGAGCAGTTCTTC
CSVERGTAYNEQFF
>TRBJ2-1|.|.|TRBV18
TGTGCCAGCTCACCACCGGGACTCCCGAACAATGAGCAGTTCTTC
CASSPPGLPNNEQFF
>TRBJ2-5|.|.|TRBV5-1
TGCGCCAGCAGTCGGAGCGGTCCTCTTGAGACCCAGTACTTC
CASSRSGPLETQYF
>TRBJ1-3|.|.|TRBV4-1
TGCGCCAGCAGCCAAGACACCTCTGGAAACACCATATATTTT
CASSQDTSGNTIYF
>TRBJ2-5|.|TRBD1|TRBV5-1
TGCGCCAGCAGCTTGTCAGGGGGCGCTTTCGAGACCCAGTACTTC
CASSLSGGAFETQYF
>TRBJ2-5|.|.|TRBV19
TGTGCCAGTAGTCAGAATTACCAAGAGACCCAGTACTTC
CASSQNYQETQYF
>TRBJ2-7|once|.|TRBV5-4
TGTGCCAGCAGCCTTCGAGGATACGAGCAGTACTTC
CASSLRGYEQYF
>TRBJ2-2|.|TRBD1|TRBV18
TGTGCCAGCCGGGACAGGGCTAACACCGGGGAGCTGTTTTTT
CASRDRANTGELFF
>TRBJ1-1|.|.|TRBV6-1
TGTGCCAGCAGAAGGGTGTTTGGCACTGAAGCTTTCTTT
CASRRVFGTEAFF
>TRBJ2-3|once|TRBD1|TRBV19
TGTGCCAGTAGTGCACCGGGACAGGGTAAATATACGCAGTATTTT
CASSAPGQGKYTQYF
>TRBJ1-1|.|.|TRBV6-1
TGTGCCAGCAGTGACAGAGAAGTGAACACTGAAGCTTTCTTT
CASSDREVNTEAFF
>TRBJ1-1|.|.|TRBV7-2
TGTGCCAGCAGCTTAGTCTGGGTGCGCGTAGTTGAAGCTTTCTTT
CASSLVWVRVVEAFF
>TRBJ2-1|.|.|TRBV9
TGTGCCAGCAGCGGAGGAACGAGTAGCGATTACAATGAGCAGTTCTTC
CASSGGTSSDYNEQFF
>TRBJ2-7|.|.|TRBV5-4
TGTGCCAGCAGCCTTCAAGGGGGGATCTACGAGCAGTACTTC
CASSLQGGIYEQYF
>TRBJ1-4|.|.|TRBV30
TGTGCCTGGAGTGTGACACCAGCAAGGGAAAAACTGTTTTTT
CAWSVTPAREKLFF
>TRBJ1-1|.|.|TRBV30
TGTGCCTGGAGTAGGGGGACTGAAGCTTTCTTT
CAWSRGTEAFF
>TRBJ1-1|.|.|TRBV7-9
TGTGCCAGCAGCTTAGAGCAGGGGCGGGCCGAAGCTTTCTTT
CASSLEQGRAEAFF
>TRBJ2-3|.|.|TRBV18
TGTGCCAGCTCACCACTCGCTAGCACAGATACGCAGTATTTT
CASSPLASTDTQYF
>TRBJ1-3|.|.|TRBV6-6
TGTGCCAGCACCAGGGACTCTGGAAACACCATATATTTT
CASTRDSGNTIYF
>TRBJ2-5|.|.|TRBV11-3
TGTGCCAGCAGCTTAGGTTCACAGGGCCCAGAGACCCAGTACTTC
CASSLGSQGPETQYF
>TRBJ1-2|.|.|TRBV7-9
TGTGCCAGCAGCTCTCTGGGGCGGAATAACTATGGCTACACCTTC
CASSSLGRNNYGYTF
>TRBJ1-1|.|TRBD1|TRBV15
TGTGCCACCAGCAGCGACAGGGGTACTGAAGCTTTCTTT
CATSSDRGTEAFF
>TRBJ2-7|.|.|TRBV27
TGTGCCAGCAGGAGGAGGAGGGGACGGGACGAGCAGTACTTC
CASRRRRGRDEQYF
>TRBJ1-2|once|TRBD1|TRBV5-1
TGCGCCAGCAGCCACAATCCGGGACAGGGGGACGGCTACACCTTC
CASSHNPGQGDGYTF
>TRBJ2-3|.|.|TRBV6-5
TGTGCCAGCAGCCGCGGGGACAGCACAGATACGCAGTATTTT
CASSRGDSTDTQYF
>TRBJ1-1|.|.|TRBV6-6
TGTGCCAGCACGAATACCATCCGGGACACTGAAGCTTTCTTT
CASTNTIRDTEAFF
>TRBJ2-7|.|.|TRBV14
TGTGCCAGCAGCCAAGACCCCGCGGTGGACGAGCAGTACTTC
CASSQDPAVDEQYF
>TRBJ2-4|.|.|TRBV25-1
TGTGCCAGCGAAGGACCTCCGGCCAAAAACATTCAGTACTTC
CASEGPPAKNIQYF
>TRBJ1-5|.|.|TRBV18
TGTGCCAGCTCACCTCGTATATTAGGGAGCCTTCATCAGCCCCAGCATTTT
CASSPRILGSLHQPQHF
>TRBJ2-7|.|.|TRBV28
TGTGCCGCCACCGGGTTACTCTCCTACGAGCAGTACTTC
CAATGLLSYEQYF
>TRBJ1-1|.|.|TRBV18
TGTGCCAGCGCCCGGACAGCGAACACTGAAGCTTTCTTT
CASARTANTEAFF
>TRBJ1-5|.|.|TRBV19
TGTGCCAGTAGTTTGAGGGGCAATCAGCCCCAGCATTTT
CASSLRGNQPQHF
>TRBJ1-1|few|.|TRBV18
TGTGCCAGCTCACCACCCGACAGATACACTGAAGCTTTCTTT
CASSPPDRYTEAFF
>TRBJ2-7|.|.|TRBV9
TGTGCCAGCAGCGTAGGCGGGAACAGCCGCTCCTACGAGCAGTACTTC
CASSVGGNSRSYEQYF
>TRBJ2-3|.|.|TRBV12-5
TGTGCTAGTGGCCCCGAAGACAGGTGGACAGATACGCAGTATTTT
CASGPEDRWTDTQYF
>TRBJ2-5|.|.|TRBV5-4
TGTGCCAGCTCCCGCGCTCAGGGAGTGGAGACCCAGTACTTC
CASSRAQGVETQYF
>TRBJ1-1|.|.|TRBV28
TGTGCCAGCAGCCGGAACACTGAAGCTTTCTTT
CASSRNTEAFF
>TRBJ1-1|.|.|TRBV7-8
TGTGCCAGCAGCTTAAGTGGCGGTCAGATGAACACTGAAGCTTTCTTT
CASSLSGGQMNTEAFF
>TRBJ1-5|.|.|TRBV15
TGTGCCACCAGCAGTCTCAACTCCAATCAGCCCCAGCATTTT
CATSSLNSNQPQHF
>TRBJ2-5|.|.|TRBV6-6
TGTGCCAGCAGCCGTAAAGAGACCCAGTACTTC
CASSRKETQYF
>TRBJ2-1|.|.|TRBV27
TGTGCCAGCAGTTTTGAAGCGGGGAGGGGGAAGTACAATGAGCAGTTCTTC
CASSFEAGRGKYNEQFF